The entry below describes one T cell receptor (beta chain). Its antigen remains undetermined. The sequenced fragment ends 3 residues before the CDR3 boundary, so the rest is inferred from the germline J gene. V sheds 5 bases and J sheds 8 bases, leaving 22 bases between their ends. The CDR3 runs 16 residues from the cysteine to the phenylalanine. The 39 bases shown cover part of the CDR3, and their frame starts at base 1. The data originate from a study of T cells in women clearing cervical HPV infection (dated by TCRdb to the late 2010s). Study-level background: The cases were 20 to 30 women with histologically confirmed HPV16-related CIN3 or worse, and 2 of those women had invasive cancers. Nested within Costa Rica's Guanacaste HPV Natural History Study, an exploratory proof-of-principle case-control study compared TCR repertoires across cervical HPV16 outcomes. In the parent cohort, about 10,000 women aged 18 or older were enrolled in Guanacaste, Costa Rica, during about 1993 to 1994 and then followed for less than 8 years. Cases were matched to controls by age within five years and by the year the sample was collected. For cases, the median interval between lesion detection and blood sampling was about 150 days, with an interquartile range of roughly 90 to 200 days. Case blood was taken at the visit when the lesion was first identified, whereas control blood was taken when infection was no longer detected. Since HLA typing was available for only a few women, HLA type could not be ruled out as a confounder. Controls were some 26 women whose single incident HPV16 infection cleared within 12 months without precancer or cancer developing. Five blinded duplicates per group were added as quality controls, giving 60 or so samples: 50 or so participants and roughly ten replicates. Cases had a median age of about 34 years compared with approximately 41 for controls, and baseline characteristics showed no significant differences between the groups. Broad study findings and their caveats: Lower TRBV6-7 relative abundance was observed in cases than in controls (roughly 0.12% versus 0.15%; Bonferroni P = 0.0008). Because T-cell numbers per sample were unknown, differences in richness could reflect varying T-cell content rather than repertoire biology. The cross-sectional design could not show whether the associations came before the infection or were a result of it, and neither effector/memory subsets nor HPV-specific T cells were isolated. Random forest classifiers that combined richness and V gene abundances separated cases from controls with an estimated AUC of less than 0.85. Significantly higher TCR repertoire richness was observed in CIN3+ cases than in controls across sequencing depths, whereas no difference in evenness was found.

Every participant had a single incident cervical HPV16 infection, and prevalent HPV16 infections were excluded. Cervical HPV DNA was detected with MY09/MY11 PCR, and genotyping was done by dot-blot hybridization. Approximately 16 mL of heparinized blood were centrifuged, and the buffy coat was aliquoted, frozen at -30°C, then stored at -80°C. Genomic DNA was extracted from buffy coat specimens using QIAGEN kits. TCR beta CDR3 regions were amplified by multiplex PCR from an average of approximately 1,200 ng genomic DNA per sample using the immunoSEQ assay. The assay corrected primer bias using a complete synthetic TCR repertoire to establish an amplification baseline. Amplicons were sequenced on the Illumina platform. From the authors' description of their analysis: Sequence errors were corrected by clustering with frequency ratios and a modified nearest-neighbor algorithm, and the sequences were then analyzed in the immunoSEQ Analyzer using IMGT gene definitions. At each rarefaction depth, TCR richness and evenness were averaged across 20 rarefaction repeats, and any sample with fewer sequences than the depth was left out. V, D and J gene relative abundances were compared between groups with Wilcoxon rank sum tests, applying FDR correction. For the blinded duplicates, the intraclass correlation was 95.6% for TCR richness and averaged about 75% across some 66 gene segments. Here the immuneACCESS table is served through TCRdb, limited to in-frame sequences with V and J called. Missing clones are a known gap in these copies; in checked studies unresolved V genes cover under half, and the rest lacks a known reason. The V and J calls and clone size come from that table; D and trimming were worked out from the DNA. This sample's records show 30,000 to 45,000 clones. The ten biggest clones cover 3.5% to 4.5% of the sample.

The sequence is built from TRBV12-3 or TRBV12-4 and TRBJ2-1; TRBD2 might be the D gene, on 6 matching bases. The receptor was derived from a woman between 18 and 75 years old with a cervical HPV16 infection that either progressed to CIN3+ or cleared (not recorded which). Material for sequencing was blood buffy coat. The part of the CDR3 DNA that was read is TGTGCCAGCAGTACCCGCAGGAGGGGAGGAGGGGATGAG. Translated, this is CASSTRRRGGGDE. In full, the CDR3 is CASSTRRRGGGDEQFF.